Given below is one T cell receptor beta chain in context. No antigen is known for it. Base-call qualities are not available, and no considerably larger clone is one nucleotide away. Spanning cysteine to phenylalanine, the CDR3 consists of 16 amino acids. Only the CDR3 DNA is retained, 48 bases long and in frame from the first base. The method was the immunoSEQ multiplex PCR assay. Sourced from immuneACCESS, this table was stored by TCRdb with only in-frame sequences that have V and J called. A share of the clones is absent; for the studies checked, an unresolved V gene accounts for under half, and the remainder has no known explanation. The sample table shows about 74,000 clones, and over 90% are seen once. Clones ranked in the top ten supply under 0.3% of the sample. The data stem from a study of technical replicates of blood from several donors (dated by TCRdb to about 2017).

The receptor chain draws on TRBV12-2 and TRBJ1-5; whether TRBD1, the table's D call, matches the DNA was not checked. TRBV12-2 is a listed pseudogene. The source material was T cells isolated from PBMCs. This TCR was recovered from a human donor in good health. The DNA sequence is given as TGTGCAAGTCGCATTAACATAGTCAGGTGCAATCAGCCCCAGCATTTT. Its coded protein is CASRINIVRCNQPQHF.